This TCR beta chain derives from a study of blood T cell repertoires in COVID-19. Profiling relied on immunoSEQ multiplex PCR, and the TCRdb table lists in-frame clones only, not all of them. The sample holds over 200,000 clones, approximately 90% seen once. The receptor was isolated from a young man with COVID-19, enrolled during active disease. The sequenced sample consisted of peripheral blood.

The CDR3 sequence is CASTLTPLGRTEAFF. CDR3 coding DNA: TGTGCCAGCACTCTGACACCCCTGGGGCGGACTGAAGCTTTCTTT. This chain joins TRBV27 and TRBJ1-1; perhaps TRBD1 as D (5 bases). Germline V gives CDR1 MNHEY, CDR2 SMNVEV (reference sequence). Trimming took 7 bases from V and 5 from J, leaving 20 bases between them. The CDR3 has 15 amino acids.